These T cell receptor beta chains were read from a single sample in a study of T cells after somatic rescue of genetic block. Sequencing was performed with immunoSEQ multiplex PCR; in TCRdb, only in-frame clones are kept and a portion is missing. Of 110,000 or so clones in the sample, 85% to 95% were seen once. Sequenced material: peripheral blood mononuclear cells (PBMCs). These receptors all come from a woman aged 18-29 years. CDR3s include the opening cysteine and the closing phenylalanine or tryptophan. A D gene is named only where the DNA matches it firmly. Part of the rows lack a size; the others show once, few, many or a class for expanded clones.

size	V	D	J	CDR3	DNA
NA	TRBV9	TRBD2	TRBJ2-3	CASSLGLAGVTDTQYF	TGTGCCAGCAGCTTGGGACTAGCGGGGGTCACAGATACGCAGTATTTT
NA	TRBV6-6	NA	TRBJ1-5	CASSPRADSNQPQHF	TGTGCCAGCAGTCCCCGGGCAGATAGCAATCAGCCCCAGCATTTT
NA	TRBV18	NA	TRBJ2-1	CASSPEGSEQFF	TGTGCCAGCTCACCTGAGGGGTCGGAGCAGTTCTTC
NA	TRBV7-9	NA	TRBJ1-5	CASSLYSGNNQPQHF	TGTGCCAGCAGCTTGTATTCGGGGAACAATCAGCCCCAGCATTTT
NA	TRBV6-5	NA	TRBJ1-6	CASSKRRGNSPLHF	TGTGCCAGCAGTAAAAGAAGGGGTAATTCACCCCTCCACTTT
NA	TRBV7-2	NA	TRBJ2-1	CASSFTGSYNEQFF	TGTGCCAGCAGTTTTACAGGGTCCTACAATGAGCAGTTCTTC
NA	TRBV29-1	NA	TRBJ1-4	CSVEIGGGEKLFF	TGCAGCGTTGAAATAGGAGGGGGTGAAAAACTGTTTTTT
NA	TRBV7-9	TRBD1	TRBJ1-1	CASSLSRQGAEAFF	TGTGCCAGCAGCTTATCCCGACAGGGGGCCGAAGCTTTCTTT
NA	TRBV19	NA	TRBJ1-5	CASSIRQGGSYSNQPQHF	TGTGCCAGTAGTATTAGGCAGGGAGGGAGTTATAGCAATCAGCCCCAGCATTTT
NA	TRBV5-5	TRBD1	TRBJ1-1	CASSLGQGATEAFF	TGTGCCAGCAGCTTGGGACAGGGGGCCACTGAAGCTTTCTTT
NA	TRBV13	NA	TRBJ2-3	CATNQKITDTQYF	TGTGCCACCAACCAGAAAATCACAGATACGCAGTATTTT
NA	TRBV10-3	TRBD1	TRBJ1-1	CAIRDRGNTEAFF	TGTGCCATCAGGGACAGGGGGAACACTGAAGCTTTCTTT
NA	TRBV6-5	NA	TRBJ2-1	CASSYSNGGVGEQFF	TGTGCCAGCAGTTACTCGAACGGGGGAGTGGGTGAGCAGTTCTTC
NA	TRBV6-5	NA	TRBJ2-3	CASSYSFGESSNTQYF	TGTGCCAGCAGTTACTCGTTTGGGGAGTCCTCGAATACGCAGTATTTT
NA	TRBV5-1	NA	TRBJ2-7	CASSTGADYVHYEQYF	TGCGCCAGCAGCACCGGGGCAGACTATGTCCACTACGAGCAGTACTTC
once	TRBV19	TRBD1	TRBJ1-5	CASSQQGAQQPQHF	TGTGCCAGTAGTCAACAGGGGGCCCAACAGCCCCAGCATTTT
NA	TRBV6-1	TRBD1	TRBJ1-6	CASRDRSSYNSPLHF	TGTGCCAGCAGGGACAGGAGCTCCTATAATTCACCCCTCCACTTT
NA	TRBV2	NA	TRBJ2-5	CASSVETQYF	TGTGCCAGCAGTGTAGAGACCCAGTACTTC
NA	TRBV19	NA	TRBJ2-7	CASKGESWYF	TGTGCCAGCAAAGGGGAGTCCTGGTACTTC
NA	TRBV7-6	NA	TRBJ1-3	CASSSTRSMGNTIYF	TGTGCCAGCTCAAGCACCAGGTCCATGGGAAACACCATATATTTT
NA	TRBV19	TRBD1	TRBJ2-7	CASSMTGASYEQYF	TGTGCCAGTAGTATGACAGGGGCTTCCTACGAGCAGTACTTC
NA	TRBV19	NA	TRBJ1-2	CASTPDTDYGYTF	TGTGCCAGTACCCCCGACACGGACTATGGCTACACCTTC
NA	TRBV28	TRBD2	TRBJ2-1	CASSSPGLAGGPHEQFF	TGTGCCAGCAGTTCCCCCGGACTAGCGGGGGGGCCGCATGAGCAGTTCTTC
NA	TRBV30	TRBD1	TRBJ1-6	CAWSSPGGNSPLHF	TGTGCCTGGAGCTCTCCAGGGGGCAATTCACCCCTCCACTTT
NA	TRBV2	NA	TRBJ2-4	CASKDSLAKNIQYF	TGTGCCAGCAAAGACTCACTAGCCAAAAACATTCAGTACTTC
NA	TRBV7-2	NA	TRBJ1-6	CASSLPEDPRSYNSPLHF	TGTGCCAGCAGCTTACCTGAAGACCCTCGCTCCTATAATTCACCCCTCCACTTT
NA	TRBV29-1	NA	TRBJ1-2	CSVETRSGYTF	TGCAGCGTAGAGACACGCTCCGGCTACACCTTC
once	TRBV4-2	NA	TRBJ2-2	CASSQDPYTGELFF	TGTGCCAGCAGCCAAGACCCTTACACCGGGGAGCTGTTTTTT
NA	TRBV7-2	NA	TRBJ1-2	CASSRDRNTNYGYTF	TGTGCCAGCAGTAGAGACAGGAACACCAACTATGGCTACACCTTC
NA	TRBV9	NA	TRBJ2-7	CASSVEGRTYEQYF	TGTGCCAGCAGCGTAGAGGGCCGGACCTACGAGCAGTACTTC
NA	TRBV6-5	NA	TRBJ1-2	CASRLDSPWGGYTF	TGTGCCAGCAGACTGGACAGCCCCTGGGGGGGCTACACCTTC
NA	TRBV5-1	TRBD1	TRBJ2-5	CASSHSTGKTQYF	TGCGCCAGCAGCCATTCGACAGGGAAGACCCAGTACTTC
NA	TRBV7-2	NA	TRBJ2-5	CASSLGAEQETQYF	TGTGCCAGCAGCTTAGGGGCGGAACAAGAGACCCAGTACTTC
NA	TRBV4-1	NA	TRBJ1-4	CASSQNPTLNEKLFF	TGCGCCAGCAGCCAAAATCCGACACTTAATGAAAAACTGTTTTTT
NA	TRBV2	NA	TRBJ2-3	CASTPRVTDTQYF	TGTGCCAGCACTCCCCGGGTCACAGATACGCAGTATTTT
NA	TRBV6-1	NA	TRBJ1-1	CASSEPPKTMPFF	TGTGCCAGCAGTGAACCCCCCAAGACGATGCCTTTCTTT
NA	TRBV6-4	TRBD2	TRBJ2-7	CASSYSTSLAGGDEQYF	TGTGCCAGCAGTTACTCGACATCCCTAGCGGGGGGTGATGAGCAGTACTTC
NA	TRBV19	NA	TRBJ2-3	CASSIDREGTSTDTQYF	TGTGCCAGTAGTATAGATCGAGAGGGGACCAGCACAGATACGCAGTATTTT
NA	TRBV11-2	NA	TRBJ1-2	CASSYGAAGDSPNYGYTF	TGTGCCAGCAGCTACGGGGCTGCAGGGGACTCTCCTAACTATGGCTACACCTTC
NA	TRBV5-1	TRBD2	TRBJ2-5	CASSSGTSGAETQYF	TGCGCCAGCAGCTCCGGGACTAGCGGGGCGGAGACCCAGTACTTC
NA	TRBV10-3	NA	TRBJ1-2	CAISANRDGYTF	TGTGCCATCAGCGCTAACAGGGATGGCTACACCTTC
once	TRBV10-3	TRBD1	TRBJ1-4	CAISPDRDQSEKLFF	TGTGCCATCAGTCCGGACAGGGATCAAAGCGAAAAACTGTTTTTT
few	TRBV6-4	TRBD2	TRBJ2-6	CASSEQAGTGANVLTF	TGTGCCAGCAGTGAACAAGCGGGGACTGGGGCCAACGTCCTGACTTTC
NA	TRBV5-5	NA	TRBJ1-3	CASSPRGNTIYF	TGTGCCAGCAGCCCCCGCGGAAACACCATATATTTT
NA	TRBV11-3	NA	TRBJ2-1	CASSQGGLSSYNEQFF	TGTGCCAGCAGCCAGGGGGGGCTAAGCTCCTACAATGAGCAGTTCTTC
NA	TRBV25-1	TRBD1	TRBJ2-1	CAATSGGNHNEQFF	TGTGCCGCTACGTCAGGGGGAAACCACAATGAGCAGTTCTTC
once	TRBV28	NA	TRBJ2-3	CASSLDGGLNTQYF	TGTGCCAGCAGTCTGGACGGAGGGTTAAATACGCAGTATTTT